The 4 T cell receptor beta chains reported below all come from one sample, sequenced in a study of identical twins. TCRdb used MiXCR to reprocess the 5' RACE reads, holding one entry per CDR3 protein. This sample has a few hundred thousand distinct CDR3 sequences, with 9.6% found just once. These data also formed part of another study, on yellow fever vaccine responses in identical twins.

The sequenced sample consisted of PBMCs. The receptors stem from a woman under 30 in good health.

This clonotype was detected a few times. CDR3 in amino acids: CASSRTGGGNQPQHF. The CDR3 DNA follows: TGTGCCAGCAGCCGAACGGGAGGCGGGAACCAGCCCCAGCATTTT. The V call is TRBV5-5, the J call TRBJ1-5, with unresolved D. The CDR3 has 15 residues. Trimming stripped 4 bases from V and 7 bases from J, with 18 bases between. Per the germline V gene, CDR1 is SGHKS and CDR2 is YYEKEE (reference sequence).

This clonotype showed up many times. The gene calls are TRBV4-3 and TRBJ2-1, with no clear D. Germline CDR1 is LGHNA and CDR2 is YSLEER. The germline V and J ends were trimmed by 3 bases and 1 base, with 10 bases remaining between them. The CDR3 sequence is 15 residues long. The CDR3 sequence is CASSHLRESYNEQFF. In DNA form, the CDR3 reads TGCGCCAGCAGCCACCTCAGAGAGTCCTACAATGAGCAGTTCTTC.

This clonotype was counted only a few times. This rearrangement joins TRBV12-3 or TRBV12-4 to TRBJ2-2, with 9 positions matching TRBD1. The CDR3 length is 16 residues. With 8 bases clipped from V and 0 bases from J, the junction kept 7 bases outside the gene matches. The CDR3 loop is CASLGGQGSNTGELFF. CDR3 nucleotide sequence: TGTGCCAGCCTCGGGGGACAGGGATCGAACACCGGGGAGCTGTTTTTT.

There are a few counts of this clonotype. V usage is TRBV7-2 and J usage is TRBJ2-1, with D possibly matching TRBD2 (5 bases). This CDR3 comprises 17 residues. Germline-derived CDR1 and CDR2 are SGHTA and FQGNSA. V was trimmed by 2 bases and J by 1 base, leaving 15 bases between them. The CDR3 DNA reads TGTGCCAGCAGCTTAACGCATCGGGGATGGTCCTACAATGAGCAGTTCTTC. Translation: CASSLTHRGWSYNEQFF.